The 31 T cell receptor beta chains in this list originate from one sample, sequenced in a study of CD8 T cells in Susac syndrome. The authors reverse transcribed about 0.45 to 1 ug RNA with random hexamers. One entry per CDR3 protein results from TCRdb running MiXCR on the immunoSEQ multiplex PCR reads. The profile shows under 550,000 distinct CDR3 sequences, approximately 89% of them singletons. Sequencing input: CD8+ T cells from PBMCs. These receptors all stem from a human donor with multiple sclerosis.

This clonotype has a handful of counts. This chain connects TRBV6-5 to TRBJ2-7; D is tentatively TRBD1 or TRBD2 (5 bases each). Looked up from germline, CDR1 is MNHEY and CDR2 is SVGAGI. The V and J ends lost 2 bases and 7 bases respectively, with 12 bases between them. This CDR3 has 13 amino acids. DNA of the CDR3: TGTGCCAGCAGTTACGACGGGGCCCAGGAGCAGTACTTC. Translated: CASSYDGAQEQYF.

The rearrangement links TRBV7-8 to TRBJ1-1; D not certain. The CDR3 contains 14 residues. V lost 1 base, J lost 3 bases, and 9 bases lay in between. Germline V gives CDR1 SGHVS, CDR2 FQNEAQ. CDR3 protein: CASSLVGMDTEAFF. CDR3 bases: TGTGCCAGCAGCTTAGTCGGGATGGACACTGAAGCTTTCTTT. Looking up the rest from reference TRBV7-8 and TRBJ1-1 gives the full variable domain: GAGVSQSPRYKVAKRGQDVALRCDPISGHVSLFWYQQALGQGPEFLTYFQNEAQLDKSGLPSDRFFAERPEGSVSTLKIQRTQQEDSAVYLCASSLVGMDTEAFFGQGTRLTVV.

This clonotype has a handful of counts. The V and J genes are TRBV4-1 and TRBJ1-1; no clear D. CDR3 length: 12 residues. Germline CDR1 MGHRA, CDR2 YSYEKL. The V and J ends lost 0 bases and 10 bases respectively, with 9 bases between them. The CDR3, as DNA: TGCGCCAGCAGCCAAGATGGCGAAAGAGCTTTCTTT. Protein product: CASSQDGERAFF.

V usage is TRBV27 and J usage is TRBJ2-3; no clear D gene. Trimming stripped 6 bases from V and 2 bases from J, with 9 bases between. The CDR3 length is 13 residues. Germline V gene lookup returns CDR1 MNHEY and CDR2 SMNVEV (reference sequence). This CDR3 is CASSGQSTDTQYF. The CDR3 region has the DNA TGTGCCAGCAGCGGGCAGTCCACAGATACGCAGTATTTT.

J is TRBJ1-5 and V is TRBV2, with D perhaps TRBD1 (5 bases). Deletions cut 6 bases from V and 0 bases from J, with 21 bases between. Germline V gene sequence: CDR1 SNHLY, CDR2 FYNNEI. This CDR3 spans 18 amino acids. The CDR3 spells CASSGTGTWGNSNQPQHF. The CDR3 coding sequence is TGTGCCAGCAGCGGAACAGGTACCTGGGGTAATAGCAATCAGCCCCAGCATTTT.

This clonotype was found once. The chain joins TRBV5-1 to TRBJ1-4; D gene uncertain. The CDR3 sequence is 15 residues long. Germline V gene lookup returns CDR1 SGHRS and CDR2 YFSETQ. V lost 1 base and J 4 bases, leaving 11 bases between the germline ends. CDR3 sequence reads: CASSLPPDYNEKLFF. In DNA, the CDR3 is TGCGCCAGCAGCTTGCCGCCAGACTATAATGAAAAACTGTTTTTT.

This clonotype occurred a few times. The V and J genes are TRBV6-5 and TRBJ2-2; 8 nucleotides align to TRBD1. Germline CDR1 MNHEY, CDR2 SVGAGI. CDR3 length equals 15 residues. With 6 bases clipped from V and 4 bases from J, the junction kept 7 bases outside the gene matches. Here the CDR3 reads CASSYTTGGTGELFF. The CDR3, as DNA: TGTGCCAGCAGCTATACTACAGGGGGCACCGGGGAGCTGTTTTTT.

V usage is TRBV6-5 and J usage is TRBJ1-2; no firm D call. In germline, CDR1 is MNHEY, CDR2 SVGAGI. The CDR3 is 15 amino acids. Trimming left V 0 bases short and J 3 bases short, with 11 bases between. The CDR3 DNA sequence: TGTGCCAGCAGTTACTCCGACACAACGTACTATGGCTACACCTTC. Residues: CASSYSDTTYYGYTF.

The chain is built from TRBV10-3 and TRBJ1-6; D unresolved. Germline V gene sequence: CDR1 ENHRY, CDR2 SYGVKD. Trimming cost V 3 bases and J 14 bases, with 17 bases left between them. The CDR3 contains 14 residues. The chain's CDR3 is CAISEEPQTQALHF. CDR3 nucleotides: TGTGCCATCAGTGAAGAGCCCCAAACTCAGGCCCTCCACTTT.

V and J are TRBV7-6 and TRBJ1-1, with D perhaps matching TRBD1 (6 bases). The V end lost 5 bases, the J end lost 9 bases, and 19 bases lay between the germline ends. In germline, CDR1 is SGHVS, CDR2 FNYEAQ. The CDR3 has 14 amino acids. CDR3 sequence (DNA): TGTGCCAGCAGCCCCGGGGGCGGAAAATCTAAAGCTTTCTTT. Its translation: CASSPGGGKSKAFF.

The rearrangement uses TRBV5-1 and TRBJ2-1; D might be TRBD1 or TRBD2, each matching 6 bases. Deletions cut 5 bases from V and 9 bases from J, with 15 bases between. Germline CDR1 reads SGHRS; CDR2 reads YFSETQ. This CDR3 comprises 13 residues. CDR3 in amino acids: CASRMGGQVEQFF. In nucleotides, the CDR3 is TGCGCCAGCAGGATGGGGGGCCAGGTTGAGCAGTTCTTC.

This sequence joins TRBV30 and TRBJ1-1; D is unclear. CDR1 is GTSNPN and CDR2 is SVGIG in the germline V gene (reference sequence). The CDR3 loop spans 14 amino acids. V was trimmed by 4 bases and J by 0 bases, leaving 12 bases between them. CDR3 in amino acids: CAWTRPTLNTEAFF. The CDR3 bases are TGTGCCTGGACAAGACCCACTTTGAACACTGAAGCTTTCTTT.

The J gene is TRBJ2-3, the V gene TRBV5-4; D not certain. This CDR3 spans 14 amino acids. Germline CDR1 SGHNT, CDR2 YYREEE (reference sequence). Trimming pared 3 bases from V and 7 bases from J, leaving 15 bases between. The CDR3 here is CASSYPSASYTQYF. The DNA of the CDR3 is TGTGCCAGCAGCTACCCCTCTGCGAGCTATACGCAGTATTTT.

The CDR3 protein is CASTLLKGRNSYEQYF. CDR3 nucleotide sequence: TGTGCCAGCACCCTTCTAAAGGGCAGGAACTCCTACGAGCAGTACTTC. The genes are TRBV21-1 and TRBJ2-7; TRBD2, the table's D call, lacks a check against the DNA. TRBV21-1 is a pseudogene locus. This CDR3 has 16 residues.

The rearrangement uses TRBV27 and TRBJ1-6; D call uncertain. CDR1 is MNHEY, CDR2 SMNVEV, per germline (reference sequence). Deletions cut 5 bases from V and 7 bases from J, with 15 bases between. This CDR3 has 15 residues. The CDR3 region has the DNA TGTGCCAGCAGTCCCGACCTACATCAAAATTCACCCCTCCACTTT. This translates into CASSPDLHQNSPLHF.

The V call is TRBV7-9, the J call TRBJ2-3; D is perhaps TRBD2 (6 bases). This CDR3 comprises 16 residues. Germline-derived CDR1 and CDR2 are SEHNR and FQNEAQ (reference sequence). Trimming removed 4 bases from V and 2 bases from J, with 16 bases in between. CDR3 region: CASSSPSGRSTDTQYF. The CDR3 nucleotides read TGTGCCAGCAGCTCCCCTTCCGGGAGATCCACAGATACGCAGTATTTT.

This chain links TRBV30 with TRBJ1-1; 9 bases are a match to TRBD1. CDR1 is GTSNPN and CDR2 is SVGIG in the germline V gene (reference sequence). The CDR3 is made up of 14 amino acids. J gave up 4 bases and V 3 bases, and 6 bases lay outside the gene matches. Here the CDR3 DNA reads TGTGCCTGGAGCCCAGGGGACAGGGCCACTGAAGCTTTCTTT. Translating gives CAWSPGDRATEAFF.

This clonotype was observed once. The genes are TRBV7-2 and TRBJ1-1, with 8 bases that match TRBD1. The germline gives CDR1 SGHTA, CDR2 FQGNSA. Trimming at V came to 1 base and at J to 6 bases, leaving 4 bases not matched to a gene. This CDR3 comprises 14 residues. The CDR3 bases are TGTGCCAGCAGCTTAGGGACAGGGATGGCTGAAGCTTTCTTT. Amino acid sequence: CASSLGTGMAEAFF.

This rearrangement joins TRBV5-1 to TRBJ1-5; D ambiguous. Germline values: CDR1 SGHRS, CDR2 YFSETQ. CDR3 length equals 14 residues. V shed 3 bases and J shed 3 bases, with 10 bases lying between them. The CDR3 nucleotides are TGCGCCAGCAGCTCCGGGGAAGTCAATCAGCCCCAGCATTTT. Translating it yields CASSSGEVNQPQHF.

The V gene is TRBV3-1, the J gene TRBJ2-5; 7 bases are shared with TRBD2. The CDR3 spans 18 residues. Germline V gene lookup returns CDR1 LGHDT and CDR2 YNNKEL (reference sequence). V lost 1 base and J lost 0; bases outside the gene matches: 11. The CDR3 here is CASSQVGGAGFDQETQYF. CDR3 nucleotide sequence: TGTGCCAGCAGCCAAGTAGGCGGAGCGGGGTTCGACCAAGAGACCCAGTACTTC.

The V gene is TRBV29-1, the J gene TRBJ2-5, with 14 bases matching TRBD2. CDR3 length: 15 amino acids. J was trimmed by 3 bases and V by 5 bases; bases with no gene match: 5. Germline values: CDR1 SQVTM, CDR2 ANQGSEA. The CDR3 DNA reads TGCAGCGTTACAGGGACTAGCGGGAGAAAAGAGACCCAGTACTTC. It encodes CSVTGTSGRKETQYF.

The chain links TRBV13 to TRBJ1-4, with D possibly TRBD1 on 6 matching bases. Trimming pared 4 bases from V and 0 bases from J, leaving 18 bases between. Germline assignment: CDR1 PRHDT and CDR2 FYEKMQ (reference sequence). The CDR3 has 18 amino acids. CDR3 in DNA: TGTGCCAGCAGCTACTTCCGTGAGGGGGAAACAACTAATGAAAAACTGTTTTTT. As protein: CASSYFREGETTNEKLFF.

This clonotype was detected only once. This rearrangement joins TRBV6-2 or TRBV6-3 to TRBJ1-1, with D possibly being TRBD1 (5 bases). From germline, CDR1 is MNHEY and CDR2 SVGEGT. CDR3 length equals 16 residues. Trimming cost V 5 bases and J 4 bases, with 20 bases left between them. The CDR3 coding sequence is TGTGCCAGCAGTCCCCCCACAGGTGCTGGGGCCACTGAAGCTTTCTTT. Translated, it gives CASSPPTGAGATEAFF.

V gene TRBV3-1 combines with J gene TRBJ1-3; D call uncertain. Trimming removed 0 bases at V and 0 bases at J, with 6 bases between. Germline CDR1 reads LGHDT; CDR2 reads YNNKEL (reference sequence). The CDR3 consists of 15 residues. Written as DNA, the CDR3 is TGTGCCAGCAGCCAAGATTCAAGCTCTGGAAACACCATATATTTT. Translated: CASSQDSSSGNTIYF.

The chain is built from TRBV20-1 and TRBJ1-5; no firm D call. The V end was cut by 4 bases, the J end by 0 bases, with 13 bases between. CDR1 and CDR2 (germline): DFQATT, SNEGSKA (reference sequence). This CDR3 is built from 15 residues. As DNA, the CDR3 is TGCAGTGCTATCACGGAGAGTTCTAGCAATCAGCCCCAGCATTTT. It encodes CSAITESSSNQPQHF.

This clonotype was recorded only once. The J gene is TRBJ2-5, the V gene TRBV3-1; TRBD1 aligns across 8 bases. The germline CDR1 and CDR2 sequences are LGHDT and YNNKEL (reference sequence). The trim removed 3 bases at V and 3 bases at J, leaving 12 bases unmatched. The CDR3 covers 17 residues. This CDR3 is CASSQFFPRQGKETQYF. The CDR3 DNA is TGTGCCAGCAGCCAGTTTTTTCCGAGACAGGGGAAAGAGACCCAGTACTTC.

This rearrangement joins TRBV20-1 to TRBJ2-5, with D possibly TRBD2 on 6 matching bases. The V end lost 2 bases, the J end lost 1 base, and 20 bases lay between the germline ends. Germline CDR1 DFQATT, CDR2 SNEGSKA (reference sequence). The CDR3 is 17 amino acids. The CDR3 is CSARQSRSGWGQETQYF. The DNA of the CDR3 is TGCAGTGCTAGACAGAGTCGTAGCGGATGGGGCCAAGAGACCCAGTACTTC.

This sequence joins TRBV19 and TRBJ1-5; no definite D call. Deletions cut 7 bases from V and 7 bases from J, with 14 bases between. Germline V gene lookup returns CDR1 LNHDA and CDR2 SQIVND (reference sequence). The CDR3 has 13 amino acids. CDR3 region: CASMVTSGQPQHF. As DNA, the CDR3 is TGTGCCAGTATGGTGACGTCGGGGCAGCCCCAGCATTTT.

The chain couples TRBV27 to TRBJ2-3, with D perhaps TRBD2 (5 bases). V was trimmed by 5 bases and J by 0 bases, leaving 15 bases between them. Germline CDR1 is MNHEY and CDR2 is SMNVEV (reference sequence). This CDR3 is 16 amino acids long. Written as DNA, the CDR3 is TGTGCCAGCAGTCCCATCGGGGTTCCGAGCACAGATACGCAGTATTTT. It specifies CASSPIGVPSTDTQYF.

The chain combines TRBV7-6 with TRBJ2-1; 7 bases map to TRBD2. The V gene end was trimmed by 1 base and the J gene end by 3 bases; junction bases not matched to a gene: 21. The CDR3 is made up of 21 amino acids. Germline values: CDR1 SGHVS, CDR2 FNYEAQ. CDR3 sequence: CASSLDSSLEWGGLYYNEQFF. CDR3 coding DNA: TGTGCCAGCAGCTTAGACTCTAGCTTGGAGTGGGGGGGACTTTACTACAATGAGCAGTTCTTC.

The gene calls are TRBV7-2 and TRBJ2-3, with 8 bases identical to TRBD2. The length of the CDR3 is 15 residues. Per germline, CDR1 SGHTA and CDR2 FQGNSA. V lost 2 bases and J lost 5; bases outside the gene matches: 6. CDR3 amino acids: CASSLTGGPGDTQYF. The CDR3 DNA reads TGTGCCAGCAGCTTAACGGGGGGGCCTGGAGATACGCAGTATTTT. The full variable domain, rest sourced from reference TRBV7-2 and TRBJ2-3, is GAGVSQSPSNKVTEKGKDVELRCDPISGHTALYWYRQSLGQGLEFLIYFQGNSAPDKSGLPSDRFSAERTGGSVSTLTIQRTQQEDSAVYLCASSLTGGPGDTQYFGPGTRLTVL.